This TCR beta chain was documented in a study of blood T cell repertoires in COVID-19. Overall study context: Whether acute or convalescent, the COVID-19 samples came from the United States, Italy and Spain.

Libraries were prepared by immunoSEQ multiplex PCR; TCRdb keeps only in-frame clonotypes and omits some of them. The sample yields around 160,000 clones, about nine tenths seen once. Trimming shortened V by 3 bases and J by 9 bases, and 15 bases separated the two germline ends. The germline CDR1 and CDR2 sequences are MGHRA and YSYEKL. This CDR3 comprises 14 residues. This clone has a handful of counts. The study drew participants aged about 18 to 89 years from under 30 US areas. Within 2 weeks before study entry, exposed participants met a COVID-19 case. The sample taken for sequencing was PBMCs or T cells enriched from blood (not recorded which). This sequence originates from a woman aged 40 to 49 who had been exposed to COVID-19. The V and J genes are TRBV4-1 and TRBJ2-1; D possibly corresponds to TRBD2 (5 bases). DNA for the CDR3: TGCGCCAGCAGCCAGTCTGGGCTAGCTCTTGAGCAGTTCTTC. This sequence encodes CASSQSGLALEQFF.